This TCR beta chain was recovered during a study of shared clonotypes between healthy human individuals. Study-wide points: Limitation of the genetic and exposure-history diversity represented came from the few donors. Among several donors, approximately 5% of naive CD4 clonotypes were found in common. The authors expected sequencing depth to affect clonotype sharing among donors.

As to this clone: Its specificity is not known.

TCRdb's table, derived via immunoSEQ multiplex PCR, lists solely in-frame clones and lacks some. This table holds about 2.1 million clones, just over 90% found once. CD45RO-negative CD8 cells positively selected for CCR7 made up the naive population, which excluded terminally differentiated effector memory CD45RA+ cells. Germline CDR1 SGDLS, CDR2 YYNGEE. Trimming removed 2 bases from V and 1 base from J, with 15 bases in between. CDR3 length: 17 amino acids. The sequence came from a man younger than 35 in good health. Some clones in this sample may be carry-over from other donors' samples. The rearrangement links TRBV9 to TRBJ2-2; D is unresolved. The sequenced sample was naive CD8+ T cells from PBMCs. The CDR3 here is CASSVPSLAENTGELFF. Written as DNA, the CDR3 is TGTGCCAGCAGCGTCCCAAGCCTGGCGGAGAACACCGGGGAGCTGTTTTTT.